This TCR beta chain stems from a study of blood T cell repertoires in COVID-19. About the research overall: Sources were T cells, B-cell-depleted T cells, or PBMCs; the material itself was cDNA or gDNA.

Participant-given clinical history determined each cohort assignment. Per the original data handling: Amplification with reference gene primers provided the estimates of nucleated cell counts. Repertoires were generated with immunoSEQ multiplex PCR, while TCRdb's copy carries only in-frame clones and drops some. The V and J calls and clone size come from that table; D and trimming were worked out from the DNA. In the table there are 180,000 or so clones, about 90% of which are singletons. The sequenced sample consisted of PBMCs or T cells enriched from blood (not recorded which). The source is a human donor with acute COVID-19. The donor label of this sample is uncertain.

For the CDR3, the DNA is TGTGCCAGCAGCGACGACAGGGCGGGCGGGGAGCTGTTTTTT. Its translation: CASSDDRAGGELFF. The chain recombines TRBV9 with TRBJ2-2, with TRBD1 matching 7 bases. Losses at the gene ends were 3 bases for V and 7 bases for J; bases not matched to a gene: 6. Germline V gene data show CDR1 as SGDLS and CDR2 as YYNGEE. This CDR3 spans 14 amino acids.